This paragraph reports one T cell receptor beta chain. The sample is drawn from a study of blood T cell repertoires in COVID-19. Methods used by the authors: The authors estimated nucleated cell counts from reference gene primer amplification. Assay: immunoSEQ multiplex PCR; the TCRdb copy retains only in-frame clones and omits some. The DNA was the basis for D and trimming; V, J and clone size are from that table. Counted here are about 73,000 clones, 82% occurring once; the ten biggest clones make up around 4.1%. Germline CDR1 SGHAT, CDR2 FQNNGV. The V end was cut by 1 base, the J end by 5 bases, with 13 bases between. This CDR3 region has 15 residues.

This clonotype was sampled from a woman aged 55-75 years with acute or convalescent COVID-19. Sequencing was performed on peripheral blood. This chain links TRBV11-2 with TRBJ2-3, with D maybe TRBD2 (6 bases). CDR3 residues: CASSLAGVAEDTQYF. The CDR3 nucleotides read TGTGCCAGCAGCTTAGCGGGAGTAGCGGAAGATACGCAGTATTTT.